These T cell receptor beta chains were read from a single sample in a study of identical twins. TCRdb fed the 5' RACE reads into MiXCR, producing one record per CDR3 protein. Here the sample spans about 1.7 million distinct CDR3 sequences, less than 35% being singletons. Sequencing was performed on cord blood. The receptors derive from a newborn girl in good health. Both conserved end residues are part of each CDR3. A D gene is named only where the DNA matches it firmly. Size is omitted from some rows. Given values are once, few, many or a class for expanded clones.

clone_size d_call j_call v_call cdr3_length cdr3_aa cdr3_nt
few . TRBJ2-7 TRBV2 13 CASRDNIRYEQYF TGTGCCAGCCGGGACAACATCCGCTACGAGCAGTACTTC
few TRBD1 TRBJ2-5 TRBV6-1 13 CASSRQGAETQYF TGTGCCAGCAGTAGACAGGGGGCAGAGACCCAGTACTTC
. TRBD2 TRBJ2-7 TRBV5-1 15 CASRGLADPSYEQYF TGCGCCAGCCGGGGACTAGCGGACCCATCCTACGAGCAGTACTTC
. TRBD1 TRBJ2-1 TRBV5-1 14 CASSFGTGQNEQFF TGCGCCAGCAGCTTCGGGACAGGGCAAAATGAGCAGTTCTTC
. TRBD2 TRBJ2-1 TRBV10-3 17 CAISVSGLTGGDNEQFF TGTGCCATCAGTGTTTCGGGGCTAACGGGGGGGGACAATGAGCAGTTCTTC
. . TRBJ2-2 TRBV6-6 15 CASSYGLRNTGELFF TGTGCCAGCAGTTACGGGCTCAGAAACACCGGGGAGCTGTTTTTT
. TRBD1 TRBJ1-6 TRBV12-3/TRBV12-4 15 CASSAPRGTNSPLHF TGTGCCAGCAGCGCCCCCAGGGGGACTAATTCACCCCTCCACTTT
. TRBD1 TRBJ2-7 TRBV29-1 13 CSVGDRGAYEQYF TGCAGCGTTGGCGACAGGGGCGCCTACGAGCAGTACTTC
few . TRBJ2-1 TRBV3-1 16 CASSQAAGRSYNEQFF TGTGCCAGCAGCCAAGCCGCAGGGAGGTCCTACAATGAGCAGTTCTTC
. TRBD2 TRBJ2-4 TRBV10-3 17 CAISELAGGLAKNIRYF TGTGCCATCAGTGAACTAGCGGGGGGGCTAGCCAAAAACATTCGGTACTTC
. . TRBJ2-1 TRBV5-4 14 CASTVRGRYNEQFF TGTGCCAGCACCGTCCGGGGGCGCTACAATGAGCAATTCTTC
few . TRBJ2-1 TRBV20-1 16 CSARPIEGVSYNEQFF TGCAGTGCTAGGCCCATCGAGGGGGTTTCCTACAATGAGCAGTTCTTC
. . TRBJ1-2 TRBV24-1 14 CATSAETFHYGYTF TGTGCCACCAGTGCCGAGACCTTCCACTATGGCTACACCTTC
. . TRBJ1-2 TRBV4-2 17 CASSQDLRTAVNYGYTF TGTGCCAGCAGCCAAGATCTAAGGACAGCCGTCAACTATGGCTACACCTTC
few . TRBJ2-4 TRBV27 14 CASSYSAGRNIQYF TGTGCCAGCAGTTACTCGGCAGGGAGGAACATTCAGTACTTC
few . TRBJ2-7 TRBV24-1 13 CATSDWDSYEQYF TGTGCCACCAGTGATTGGGACTCCTACGAGCAGTACTTC
. . TRBJ1-2 TRBV10-3 16 CAISESGQQGNYGYTF TGTGCCATCAGTGAGTCGGGCCAACAGGGCAACTATGGCTACACCTTC
once . TRBJ2-2 TRBV5-1 14 CASSADAGTGELFF TGCGCCAGCAGCGCGGACGCGGGGACCGGGGAGCTGTTTTTT
few TRBD1 TRBJ2-3 TRBV3-1 15 CASSRGQGGADTQYF TGTGCCAGCAGCCGGGGACAGGGAGGGGCAGATACGCAGTATTTT
. . TRBJ2-3 TRBV12-3/TRBV12-4 15 CASSTRGGITDTQYF TGTGCCAGCAGCACCCGCGGGGGCATCACAGATACGCAGTATTTT
many . TRBJ1-2 TRBV5-1 16 CASSLDYRTVNYGYTF TGCGCCAGCAGCTTGGATTACCGGACAGTCAACTATGGCTACACCTTC
few TRBD2 TRBJ2-4 TRBV20-1 18 CSARSVASGGLLKNIQYF TGCAGTGCTAGATCGGTCGCTAGCGGGGGCCTTCTCAAAAACATTCAGTACTTC
. . TRBJ1-5 TRBV28 15 CASSLWIKSFSPQHF TGTGCCAGCAGTTTATGGATTAAGAGTTTCTCGCCCCAGCATTTT
few TRBD1 TRBJ2-7 TRBV27 13 CASSWDSRYEQYF TGTGCCAGCAGTTGGGACAGTCGGTACGAGCAGTACTTC
. . TRBJ2-1 TRBV20-1 15 CSAFELALAYSEQFF TGCAGTGCTTTTGAACTAGCTTTGGCCTACAGTGAGCAGTTCTTC
. TRBD1 TRBJ2-1 TRBV28 17 CASSLNVGAGGYNEQFF TGTGCCAGCAGTTTAAACGTCGGGGCAGGGGGCTACAATGAGCAGTTCTTC
. TRBD2 TRBJ2-3 TRBV9 16 CASSTLAGASTDTQYF TGTGCCAGCAGCACTCTAGCGGGGGCCTCCACAGATACGCAGTATTTT
. TRBD2 TRBJ2-2 TRBV12-5 15 CASGLRGGGTGELFF TGTGCTAGTGGTTTGCGGGGGGGCGGCACCGGGGAGCTGTTTTTT
once TRBD1 TRBJ2-1 TRBV6-5 14 CASREDRGNNEQFF TGTGCCAGCAGAGAGGACAGGGGTAACAATGAGCAGTTCTTC
few TRBD2 TRBJ2-5 TRBV12-3/TRBV12-4 16 CASSFWLAGDQETQYF TGTGCCAGCAGTTTTTGGCTAGCGGGAGACCAAGAGACCCAGTACTTC
. . TRBJ2-7 TRBV21-1 16 CASSPKLGLAGIEQYF TGTGCCAGCAGCCCCAAGTTGGGACTAGCGGGGATCGAGCAGTACTTC
. . TRBJ2-1 TRBV7-2 15 CASSRQTRAYNEQFF TGTGCCAGCAGCCGACAGACTAGAGCCTACAATGAGCAGTTCTTC
once TRBD1 TRBJ2-7 TRBV20-1 14 CSATSRDSFYEQYF TGCAGTGCAACGTCCCGGGACAGTTTCTACGAGCAGTACTTC
many TRBD1 TRBJ2-5 TRBV3-1 17 CASSRLAGTGRQETQYF TGTGCCAGCAGCCGACTTGCCGGGACAGGTCGCCAAGAGACCCAGTACTTC
few . TRBJ2-5 TRBV3-1 13 CASSQALVNEQYF TGTGCCAGCAGCCAAGCTCTAGTCAATGAGCAGTACTTC
. . TRBJ2-3 TRBV20-1 14 CSARDLRETNTQYF TGCAGTGCTAGAGATCTCAGAGAGACCAATACGCAGTATTTT
. . TRBJ1-1 TRBV14 16 CASSQEGLLAGTEAFF TGTGCCAGCAGCCAAGAGGGACTTTTGGCAGGCACTGAAGCTTTCTTT
few . TRBJ2-5 TRBV4-2 17 CASSQVLRRGGEETQYF TGTGCCAGCAGCCAAGTGTTGCGGCGGGGCGGGGAAGAGACCCAGTACTTC
few . TRBJ2-6 TRBV5-6 14 CASSLVDSRSVLTF TGTGCCAGCAGCTTGGTGGACAGCAGAAGCGTCCTGACTTTC
few . TRBJ1-4 TRBV7-2 15 CASSLPQDIREKLFF TGTGCCAGCAGCTTACCCCAGGACATCAGGGAAAAACTGTTTTTT
. . TRBJ2-1 TRBV24-1 16 CATSDFGQLEGNEQFF TGTGCCACCAGTGATTTCGGACAGCTAGAGGGAAATGAGCAGTTCTTC
few . TRBJ1-6 TRBV14 16 CASSQDLRVYNSPLHF TGTGCCAGCAGCCAAGATCTGAGAGTCTATAATTCACCCCTCCACTTT
few TRBD1 TRBJ2-7 TRBV6-2/TRBV6-3 14 CATIDDRVSYEQYF TGTGCCACCATCGACGACAGGGTTTCCTACGAGCAGTACTTC
. . TRBJ1-4 TRBV24-1 12 CATSDTGEKLFF TGTGCCACCAGTGATACAGGAGAAAAACTGTTTTTT
many TRBD1 TRBJ2-3 TRBV25-1 16 CASSQSWDRSTDTQYF TGTGCCAGCAGCCAAAGCTGGGACAGAAGCACAGATACGCAGTATTTT
. . TRBJ2-7 TRBV4-2 15 CASSQSDPSSYEQYF TGTGCCAGCAGCCAATCGGACCCGAGCTCCTACGAGCAGTACTTC
. TRBD1 TRBJ2-7 TRBV4-2 15 CASSPNPGTAIEQYF TGTGCCAGCAGCCCAAACCCCGGGACAGCAATCGAGCAGTACTTC
few . TRBJ1-1 TRBV19 13 CASSKVMNTEAFF TGTGCCAGTAGTAAGGTCATGAACACTGAAGCTTTCTTT
. TRBD2 TRBJ2-2 TRBV20-1 15 CSASRGSGNTGELFF TGCAGTGCTAGTCGTGGTAGCGGGAACACCGGGGAGTTGTTTTTT
. . TRBJ2-7 TRBV7-9 16 CASSFHRLSGYNEQYF TGTGCCAGCAGCTTCCACAGGCTTTCCGGGTACAATGAGCAGTACTTC